This T cell receptor beta chain was recorded in a study of cytomegalovirus exposure and HLA in healthy donors. Study background: Early on, a data release was issued that held roughly 80 million unique TCRs from HLA-typed donors.

On this clone itself: Antigen specificity is unknown.

Study results and limitations: An observed cluster of highly shared sequence variants was recorded as a likely sequencing artifact. By HLA locus, TCR association rates varied in a later analysis, with DRB1 showing the most and HLA-C the fewest. Immune exposure data for these donors was limited to CMV serostatus.

Primers: 60 Vbeta forward and 13 Jbeta reverse. This table comes from immunoSEQ multiplex PCR, and its TCRdb copy is limited to in-frame clones, with some not included. Among around 85,000 clones, roughly 70% were seen once, and the ten largest hold approximately 20%. Germline V lookup: CDR1 SQVTM, CDR2 ANQGSEA. The CDR3 has 14 residues. V lost 4 bases, J lost 5 bases, and 9 bases stayed unmatched. This TCR came from a young man in good health and CMV-seropositive. V gene TRBV29-1 combines with J gene TRBJ2-5, with 8 nucleotides matching TRBD2. Sequenced sample: PBMCs. In DNA form, the CDR3 reads TGCAGCGTTGTAGGTCGGGGGGGCCGGGAGACCCAGTACTTC. Its protein product is CSVVGRGGRETQYF.